The rows below give T cell receptor beta chains drawn from one sample of a study of molecular identifiers for immune sequencing clone quantification. One entry per CDR3 protein, called by TCRdb with MiXCR from the PCR reads. Of some 590,000 distinct CDR3 sequences listed, about 25% are singletons. Sequenced material: naive CD8+ T cells from blood, with Jurkat cell RNA spiked in. The source is a human donor in good health. Some libraries in this study had Jurkat cell RNA spiked in. CDR3s include the opening cysteine and the closing phenylalanine or tryptophan. Each record gives: V gene, clone size, J gene, D gene, CDR3 protein, CDR3 DNA. A D gene is named only where the DNA matches it firmly. Where a row states a size, it is once, few, many or the class of an expanded clone; other rows omit it.

V: TRBV4-1; size: many; J: TRBJ1-5; D: NA; CDR3: CASSQAIGSQPQHF; DNA: TGCGCCAGCAGCCAAGCGATAGGGAGCCAGCCCCAGCATTTT
V: TRBV4-3; size: few; J: TRBJ2-6; D: TRBD1; CDR3: CASSRNRGAGANVLTF; DNA: TGCGCCAGCAGCCGAAACAGGGGCGCAGGGGCCAACGTCCTGACTTTC
V: TRBV6-1; size: few; J: TRBJ2-1; D: NA; CDR3: CASSDAISYNEQFF; DNA: TGTGCCAGCAGTGACGCGATTTCCTACAATGAGCAGTTCTTC
V: TRBV5-1; size: many; J: TRBJ2-7; D: TRBD1; CDR3: CASSAPGQAPSYEQYF; DNA: TGCGCCAGCAGCGCTCCGGGACAGGCTCCTTCCTACGAGCAGTACTTC
V: TRBV20-1; size: NA; J: TRBJ2-7; D: NA; CDR3: CSAPNRGDDYEQYF; DNA: TGCAGTGCTCCCAACCGGGGCGACGATTACGAGCAGTACTTC
V: TRBV12-3/TRBV12-4; size: many; J: TRBJ2-7; D: TRBD1; CDR3: CASSHTGQGTYEQYF; DNA: TGTGCCAGCAGTCATACCGGACAGGGGACCTACGAGCAGTACTTC
V: TRBV6-1; size: many; J: TRBJ2-1; D: TRBD2; CDR3: CASTPGLANYNEQFF; DNA: TGTGCCAGCACTCCGGGACTAGCGAACTACAATGAGCAGTTCTTC
V: TRBV20-1; size: many; J: TRBJ2-7; D: TRBD2; CDR3: CSAKIAGPTLYEQYF; DNA: TGCAGTGCTAAAATAGCGGGCCCAACCTTGTACGAGCAGTACTTC
V: TRBV13; size: few; J: TRBJ2-5; D: TRBD2; CDR3: CASSSPGGRPEETQYF; DNA: TGTGCCAGCAGCTCACCGGGGGGAAGGCCTGAGGAGACCCAGTACTTC
V: TRBV6-5; size: NA; J: TRBJ2-7; D: TRBD2; CDR3: CASSPWAAGDSYEQYF; DNA: TGTGCCAGCAGCCCCTGGGCAGCGGGAGACTCCTACGAGCAGTACTTC
V: TRBV28; size: NA; J: TRBJ2-7; D: NA; CDR3: CASSPLESEQYF; DNA: TGTGCCAGCAGCCCTCTGGAGAGCGAGCAGTACTTC